This T cell receptor beta chain was recovered during a study of blood T cell repertoires in COVID-19. Measured with immunoSEQ multiplex PCR; TCRdb has only the in-frame clones, and not every one. This sample yields roughly 670,000 clones, of which just under 90% are seen a single time; more than 0.25% belongs to the top ten. The specimen sequenced was peripheral blood. The receptor was isolated from a woman between 18 and 29 years old with acute or convalescent COVID-19.

The CDR3 loop reads CASSPFGGRREEAFF. The CDR3, as DNA: TGTGCCAGTAGTCCTTTTGGGGGCCGACGTGAAGAAGCTTTCTTT. This chain joins TRBV19 and TRBJ1-1, with a tentative D call TRBD1 (6 bases). The V and J ends lost 5 bases and 8 bases respectively, with 21 bases between them. The CDR3 extends over 15 amino acids. In germline, CDR1 is LNHDA, CDR2 SQIVND (reference sequence).